These T cell receptor beta chains were read from a single sample in a study of cytomegalovirus exposure and HLA in healthy donors. TCRdb's table, derived via immunoSEQ multiplex PCR, lists solely in-frame clones and lacks some. The data contain roughly 130,000 clones, 75% to 90% of them seen just once; the ten biggest clones take up over 4.5%. The sample was PBMCs. The receptors stem from a woman between 40 and 50 years old in good health and CMV-seropositive. Both conserved end residues are part of each CDR3. The D gene is left open where the match is weak. Rows may omit the clone size; those that give it use once, few, many or a size class.

v_call: TRBV29-1
d_call: NA
j_call: TRBJ2-3
clone_size: NA
cdr3_nt: TGCAGCGTTGTTCCCCTATCTCGCGCTAGCACAGATACGCAGTATTTT
cdr3_aa: CSVVPLSRASTDTQYF

v_call: TRBV9
d_call: TRBD1
j_call: TRBJ1-1
clone_size: NA
cdr3_nt: TGTGCCAGCAGCGTGACAGGGAAGAAGAACACTGAAGCTTTCTTT
cdr3_aa: CASSVTGKKNTEAFF

v_call: TRBV6-5
d_call: TRBD2
j_call: TRBJ2-7
clone_size: NA
cdr3_nt: TGTGCCAGCAGCCCGGGACTAGCGGCCTCCTACGAGCAGTACTTC
cdr3_aa: CASSPGLAASYEQYF

v_call: TRBV6-5
d_call: NA
j_call: TRBJ2-2
clone_size: once
cdr3_nt: TGTGCCAGTTCCAGCACCGGGGAGCTGTTTTTT
cdr3_aa: CASSSTGELFF

v_call: TRBV12-5
d_call: TRBD1
j_call: TRBJ1-1
clone_size: NA
cdr3_nt: TGTGCTAGTGGTTTGGTGACAGGGGGCGTCGCCCAGAACACTGAAGCTTTCTTT
cdr3_aa: CASGLVTGGVAQNTEAFF

v_call: TRBV19
d_call: NA
j_call: TRBJ2-1
clone_size: NA
cdr3_nt: TGTGCCAGTACTACAGGGAGAACGGGCGACAATGAGCAGTTCTTC
cdr3_aa: CASTTGRTGDNEQFF

v_call: TRBV7-9
d_call: TRBD1
j_call: TRBJ1-1
clone_size: NA
cdr3_nt: TGTGCCAGCAGCTTAGCCACAGGGGTGGGGGAAGCTTTCTTT
cdr3_aa: CASSLATGVGEAFF

v_call: TRBV5-4
d_call: NA
j_call: TRBJ2-5
clone_size: NA
cdr3_nt: TGTGCCAGCAGCCTTGCCGGACGGGGCCAAGAGACCCAGTACTTC
cdr3_aa: CASSLAGRGQETQYF

v_call: TRBV27
d_call: NA
j_call: TRBJ2-3
clone_size: NA
cdr3_nt: TGTGCCAGCAGTTTAAAGCGGACTAGCACAGATACGCAGTATTTT
cdr3_aa: CASSLKRTSTDTQYF

v_call: TRBV10-3
d_call: TRBD2
j_call: TRBJ2-1
clone_size: NA
cdr3_nt: TGTGCCATCAGTGACTCTAGCGGTGGAGGCTACAATGAGCAGTTCTTC
cdr3_aa: CAISDSSGGGYNEQFF

v_call: TRBV7-8
d_call: TRBD2
j_call: TRBJ2-2
clone_size: NA
cdr3_nt: TGTGCCAGCAGGGGTAGCGGGGGGATCGGGGAGCTGTTTTTT
cdr3_aa: CASRGSGGIGELFF

v_call: TRBV27
d_call: NA
j_call: TRBJ1-4
clone_size: NA
cdr3_nt: TGTGCCAGCAGTTTATCGACCTATCTAGGTGAAAAACTGTTTTTT
cdr3_aa: CASSLSTYLGEKLFF

v_call: TRBV19
d_call: NA
j_call: TRBJ2-7
clone_size: NA
cdr3_nt: TGTGCCAGTAGTAGAGGGTACGAGCAGTACTTC
cdr3_aa: CASSRGYEQYF

v_call: TRBV27
d_call: TRBD1
j_call: TRBJ2-7
clone_size: once
cdr3_nt: TGTGCCAGCAGTTTAGGCAGGGGGTACGAGCAGTACTTC
cdr3_aa: CASSLGRGYEQYF

v_call: TRBV11-2
d_call: TRBD1
j_call: TRBJ2-7
clone_size: NA
cdr3_nt: TGTGCCAGCAGCCCGGGACAGGGTACCTACGAGCAGTACTTC
cdr3_aa: CASSPGQGTYEQYF

v_call: TRBV27
d_call: TRBD2
j_call: TRBJ2-5
clone_size: NA
cdr3_nt: TGTGCCAGCAGTCTTACTAACAGCGGGGCACAAGAGACCCAGTACTTC
cdr3_aa: CASSLTNSGAQETQYF

v_call: TRBV10-3
d_call: NA
j_call: TRBJ1-2
clone_size: NA
cdr3_nt: TGTGCCATCAGTGAGTCAGGAAGGACAGTGAGTTATGGCTACACCTTC
cdr3_aa: CAISESGRTVSYGYTF

v_call: TRBV30
d_call: TRBD1
j_call: TRBJ1-2
clone_size: NA
cdr3_nt: TGTGCCTGGACACAGGGGGGCGGCTATGGCTACACCTTC
cdr3_aa: CAWTQGGGYGYTF

v_call: TRBV18
d_call: TRBD2
j_call: TRBJ2-1
clone_size: NA
cdr3_nt: TGTGCCAGCTCACCTCTAGCGGGGGGAAAATCAGAGCAGTTCTTC
cdr3_aa: CASSPLAGGKSEQFF

v_call: TRBV9
d_call: TRBD2
j_call: TRBJ2-1
clone_size: NA
cdr3_nt: TGTGCCAGCAGAGACGGACTAGCGGGAGCGAGTGAGCAGTTCTTC
cdr3_aa: CASRDGLAGASEQFF

v_call: TRBV5-1
d_call: NA
j_call: TRBJ2-7
clone_size: NA
cdr3_nt: TGCGCCAGCAGCTTGGAGGTAGCATCGTACGAGCAGTACTTC
cdr3_aa: CASSLEVASYEQYF

v_call: TRBV7-3
d_call: TRBD2
j_call: TRBJ2-1
clone_size: once
cdr3_nt: TGTGCCAGCAGCTTACTAAGCGGGAGTGATGAGCAGTTCTTC
cdr3_aa: CASSLLSGSDEQFF

v_call: TRBV6-1
d_call: TRBD1
j_call: TRBJ1-1
clone_size: NA
cdr3_nt: TGTGCCAGCAGTGAATTGGGACAGGGGAGTTCTGAAGCTTTCTTT
cdr3_aa: CASSELGQGSSEAFF

v_call: TRBV18
d_call: TRBD1
j_call: TRBJ1-1
clone_size: NA
cdr3_nt: TGTGCCAGCTCGTTTTACAGGGGGAACACTGAAGCTTTCTTT
cdr3_aa: CASSFYRGNTEAFF

v_call: TRBV2
d_call: TRBD1
j_call: TRBJ2-2
clone_size: NA
cdr3_nt: TGTGCCAGCGCTGGCGCAGGGGGCGCCTGGGTGGGCGGGGAGCTGTTTTTT
cdr3_aa: CASAGAGGAWVGGELFF

v_call: TRBV30
d_call: NA
j_call: TRBJ2-1
clone_size: NA
cdr3_nt: TGTGCCTGGGGACAATATGGGGGCCCTGACAATGAGCAGTTCTTC
cdr3_aa: CAWGQYGGPDNEQFF

v_call: TRBV5-3
d_call: NA
j_call: TRBJ2-5
clone_size: NA
cdr3_nt: TGTGCCAGAAGGGATAAGACAGTGGGAGAGACCCAGTACTTC
cdr3_aa: CARRDKTVGETQYF

v_call: TRBV28
d_call: NA
j_call: TRBJ1-4
clone_size: NA
cdr3_nt: TGTGCCAGCAGAACTGGGGGGGCAGGGGAAAATGAAAAACTGTTTTTT
cdr3_aa: CASRTGGAGENEKLFF

v_call: TRBV19
d_call: TRBD1
j_call: TRBJ2-3
clone_size: NA
cdr3_nt: TGTGCCAGTAGTAGGGGACAGGGCGCGGGAACAGATACGCAGTATTTT
cdr3_aa: CASSRGQGAGTDTQYF

v_call: TRBV7-9
d_call: TRBD2
j_call: TRBJ2-2
clone_size: NA
cdr3_nt: TGTGCCAGCAGCTCTGGACCTGGGACTAGCAACACCGGGGAGCTGTTTTTT
cdr3_aa: CASSSGPGTSNTGELFF

v_call: TRBV19
d_call: TRBD2
j_call: TRBJ2-1
clone_size: once
cdr3_nt: TGTGCCAGTAGTCGAGGACTAGCGGGAGGCCTCTCCTACAATGAGCAGTTCTTC
cdr3_aa: CASSRGLAGGLSYNEQFF

v_call: TRBV2
d_call: TRBD2
j_call: TRBJ2-1
clone_size: NA
cdr3_nt: TGTGCCAGCAGTGTAGCGGGGAGGATCTATGAGCAGTTCTTC
cdr3_aa: CASSVAGRIYEQFF

v_call: TRBV29-1
d_call: TRBD1
j_call: TRBJ1-4
clone_size: NA
cdr3_nt: TGCAGCGTTTCCGGGACAGGGAATGAAAAACTGTTTTTT
cdr3_aa: CSVSGTGNEKLFF

v_call: TRBV6-1
d_call: NA
j_call: TRBJ2-7
clone_size: NA
cdr3_nt: TGTGCCAGCAGTGAGTCGAGCTACGAGCAGTACTTC
cdr3_aa: CASSESSYEQYF

v_call: TRBV29-1
d_call: NA
j_call: TRBJ2-2
clone_size: once
cdr3_nt: TGCAGCGTTGAAGATATGAACACCGGGGAGCTGTTTTTT
cdr3_aa: CSVEDMNTGELFF

v_call: TRBV9
d_call: TRBD2
j_call: TRBJ2-5
clone_size: NA
cdr3_nt: TGTGCCAGCAGCGCGTCAGATAGCGGGGCTCAAGAGACCCAGTACTTC
cdr3_aa: CASSASDSGAQETQYF

v_call: TRBV28
d_call: TRBD1
j_call: TRBJ2-7
clone_size: few
cdr3_nt: TGTGCCAGCAGTCCGACAGGGGGCTCCTACGAGCAGTACTTC
cdr3_aa: CASSPTGGSYEQYF

v_call: TRBV7-6
d_call: NA
j_call: TRBJ2-3
clone_size: few
cdr3_nt: TGTGCCAGCAGCTTAGTTGCCAGGGTGACTAGCACAGATACGCAGTATTTT
cdr3_aa: CASSLVARVTSTDTQYF

v_call: TRBV13
d_call: TRBD1
j_call: TRBJ1-1
clone_size: NA
cdr3_nt: TGTGCCAGCAGCTTAGGGGAGACAGGGAGCTTCTTT
cdr3_aa: CASSLGETGSFF

v_call: TRBV2
d_call: TRBD1
j_call: TRBJ1-2
clone_size: once
cdr3_nt: TGTGCCAGCACCCCGGACAGGGAGGACTATGGCTACACCTTC
cdr3_aa: CASTPDREDYGYTF